The following is a T cell receptor (beta chain) sequence with its context. Its cognate antigen is unknown. This may stem from a read error, because a much larger clone lies one nucleotide away. This sample is drawn from a study of CD8+CD57+ T cells in acquired aplastic anemia. The overall study: The sorted CD4+ and CD8+ cells yielded an average around 3.2 ug of DNA. In CD4+ cells, healthy donors produced an average of approximately 11 million reads.

Germline-derived CDR1 and CDR2 are MNHEY and SVGEGT. The CDR3 loop spans 13 amino acids. V was shortened by 7 bases and J by 4 bases, with 11 bases between the two germline ends. Whole-study results and caveats: Patients did not significantly differ from controls in CD8+ Simpson's diversity. Patients shared 25 to 35 CD8+ CDR3 sequences with controls.

Profiling of TCR beta VDJ combinations and CDR3 sequences used genomic DNA as template. TCRdb re-called the reads with MiXCR, one entry per CDR3 protein. The sample lists some 200,000 distinct CDR3 sequences; 61% were seen once. The source of this sequence is a human donor in good health. The chain has TRBV6-2 or TRBV6-3 and TRBJ2-1; TRBD1 or TRBD2 may be the D gene (5 bases each). The specimen sequenced was sorted CD4+, CD8+, or CD8+CD57+ T cells (not recorded which) from PBMCs. DNA of the CDR3: TGTGCCAGCACTGAGGGGCTATACAATGAGCAGTTCTTC. Translating it yields CASTEGLYNEQFF.